Below, 8 T cell receptor beta chains from the same sample are listed, as sequenced in a study of T cell responses to AZD1222 COVID-19 vaccine. Assay used: immunoSEQ multiplex PCR; TCRdb lists only in-frame clones, some missing. This table has approximately 100,000 clones, 90% appearing once. Source: peripheral blood, taken on day 0 of AZD1222 vaccination. The receptors come from an adult in good health.

V and J are TRBV5-6 and TRBJ1-2; D possibly corresponds to TRBD1 (6 bases). This CDR3 region has 14 residues. In germline, CDR1 is SGHDT, CDR2 YYEEEE. Trimming stripped 0 bases from V and 4 bases from J, with 10 bases between. The DNA for the CDR3 is TGTGCCAGCAGCTTGGGGCAGGGGAGCTATGGCTACACCTTC. Its translation: CASSLGQGSYGYTF. The variable domain in full, completed from reference TRBV5-6 and TRBJ1-2, reads DAGVTQSPTHLIKTRGQQVTLRCSPKSGHDTVSWYQQALGQGPQFIFQYYEEEERQRGNFPDRFSGHQFPNYSSELNVNALLLGDSALYLCASSLGQGSYGYTFGSGTRLTVV.

V usage is TRBV30 and J usage is TRBJ2-7; D is possibly TRBD1 (5 bases). The CDR3 spans 12 residues. The germline V and J ends were trimmed by 5 bases and 5 bases, with 13 bases remaining between them. Germline CDR1 is GTSNPN and CDR2 is SVGIG (reference sequence). Here the CDR3 reads CAWDFDRHEQYF. In nucleotides, the CDR3 is TGTGCCTGGGACTTTGACAGACACGAGCAGTACTTC.

The chain is built from TRBV19 and TRBJ1-2; D not resolved. Between the trimmed V and J ends, which lost 5 bases and 0 bases, there was a span of 13 bases. The germline V gene encodes CDR1 LNHDA and CDR2 SQIVND (reference sequence). CDR3 length: 15 amino acids. The CDR3 nucleotides read TGTGCCAGTAGTCCCCTGGGTGGGACTAACTATGGCTACACCTTC. Translation gives CASSPLGGTNYGYTF. Variable domain in full (rest from reference TRBV19 and TRBJ1-2): DGGITQSPKYLFRKEGQNVTLSCEQNLNHDAMYWYRQDPGQGLRLIYYSQIVNDFQKGDIAEGYSVSREKKESFPLTVTSAQKNPTAFYLCASSPLGGTNYGYTFGSGTRLTVV.

This chain connects TRBV10-1 to TRBJ2-7, with 8 bases fitting TRBD1. Germline lookup yields CDR1 WNHNN and CDR2 SYGVQD (reference sequence). The junction had 7 bases not matched to a gene; V was cut back by 5 bases and J by 7 bases. This CDR3 is 13 amino acids long. The CDR3 DNA reads TGCGCCAGCAGTTTGGGACAGGCTAGTGAGCAGTACTTC. It encodes CASSLGQASEQYF.

This chain uses TRBV5-1 with TRBJ2-7; D is tentatively TRBD1 or TRBD2 (7 bases each). Per germline, CDR1 SGHRS and CDR2 YFSETQ. V was trimmed by 3 bases and J by 0 bases, leaving 19 bases between them. CDR3 length: 17 amino acids. CDR3 region: CASSYLPKRDSSYEQYF. The CDR3 bases are TGCGCCAGCAGCTACCTCCCCAAGCGGGACAGCTCCTACGAGCAGTACTTC. The full variable domain, completed using reference TRBV5-1 and TRBJ2-7, is KAGVTQTPRYLIKTRGQQVTLSCSPISGHRSVSWYQQTPGQGLQFLFEYFSETQRNKGNFPGRFSGRQFSNSRSEMNVSTLELGDSALYLCASSYLPKRDSSYEQYFGPGTRLTVT.

The rearrangement links TRBV28 to TRBJ2-1; 14 bases are a match to TRBD2. The CDR3 covers 13 residues. Germline assignment: CDR1 MDHEN and CDR2 SYDVKM. Trimming at V came to 11 bases and at J to 10 bases, leaving 7 bases not matched to a gene. As DNA, the CDR3 is TGTGCCGTCGAGGGACTAGCGGGAGACGAGCAGTTCTTC. Protein: CAVEGLAGDEQFF.

The genes are TRBV7-2 and TRBJ1-1; D call uncertain. V shed 6 bases and J shed 5 bases, with 16 bases lying between them. The germline CDR1 and CDR2 sequences are SGHTA and FQGNSA. The CDR3 length is 14 residues. CDR3 in DNA: TGTGCCAGCAGTTCCGACTGGGGTTCGACTGAAGCTTTCTTT. Residues: CASSSDWGSTEAFF.

The J gene is TRBJ2-5, the V gene TRBV7-8; 10 bases line up with TRBD1. Trimming took 1 base from V and 6 from J; bases not matched to a gene: 8. Per the germline V gene, CDR1 is SGHVS and CDR2 is FQNEAQ. There are 16 residues in the CDR3. For the CDR3, the DNA is TGTGCCAGCAGCTTAGTTGGGACAGGGGCATTTAAGACCCAGTACTTC. Protein sequence: CASSLVGTGAFKTQYF.